The 16 T cell receptor beta chains reported below all come from one sample, sequenced in a study of CD8 T cells in Susac syndrome. The authors reverse transcribed roughly 0.5 to 1 ug RNA with random hexamers. TCRdb reprocessed the immunoSEQ multiplex PCR reads with MiXCR, giving one entry per CDR3 protein. Of approximately 150,000 distinct CDR3 sequences detected, approximately 90% appear once; the ten largest clones hold roughly 0.08%. Sequencing was done on a sample of CD4+ T cells from PBMCs. Source of these receptors: a human donor in good health.

The gene calls are TRBV2 and TRBJ2-1, with TRBD2 matching over 9 bases. V lost 1 base to trimming and J lost 7 bases; unmatched junction nucleotides: 5. CDR1 is SNHLY, CDR2 FYNNEI, per germline. This CDR3 spans 15 amino acids. In nucleotides, the CDR3 is TGTGCCAGCAGTGAAGAGCGGGGGGCGGCTAATGAGCAGTTCTTC. It codes for CASSEERGAANEQFF.

V gene TRBV7-2 combines with J gene TRBJ2-7; D gene unclear. CDR3 length: 15 amino acids. Per germline, CDR1 SGHTA and CDR2 FQGNSA. V lost 5 bases to trimming and J lost 2 bases, with 16 bases between them. The CDR3 DNA is TGTGCCAGCAGCCCCCCCCTCGGTACCGCCTACGAGCAGTACTTC. Protein product: CASSPPLGTAYEQYF.

The genes are TRBV20-1 and TRBJ2-3; a weak D match, TRBD2 (5 bases). CDR3 size: 14 residues. Germline V gene lookup returns CDR1 DFQATT and CDR2 SNEGSKA (reference sequence). Trimming removed 3 bases from V and 10 bases from J, with 20 bases in between. The CDR3 protein is CSARRGPLSRAQYF. CDR3 in DNA: TGCAGTGCTAGGCGTGGGCCCCTTTCGAGGGCGCAGTATTTT.

This chain uses TRBV5-1 with TRBJ2-3; 8 bases align to TRBD2. The CDR3 runs 15 residues. The germline CDR1 and CDR2 sequences are SGHRS and YFSETQ. J was trimmed by 2 bases and V by 4 bases; bases with no gene match: 6. CDR3 in amino acids: CASSAGTRPTDTQYF. CDR3 nucleotides: TGCGCCAGCAGCGCAGGGACTAGGCCCACAGATACGCAGTATTTT.

This chain uses TRBV6-2 or TRBV6-3 with TRBJ1-2, with unresolved D. Germline CDR1 and CDR2: MNHEY and SVGEGT. V was clipped by 6 bases and J by 0 bases, with 17 bases between them. The CDR3 extends over 16 amino acids. The CDR3 is CASSTYGKGPNYGYTF. For the CDR3, the DNA is TGTGCCAGCAGCACCTACGGGAAGGGCCCTAACTATGGCTACACCTTC.

The chain is built from TRBV9 and TRBJ2-7; 7 positions match TRBD2. Germline loops: CDR1 SGDLS, CDR2 YYNGEE. V lost 0 bases, J lost 6 bases, and 9 bases stayed unmatched. The CDR3 is 15 residues long. Here the CDR3 DNA reads TGTGCCAGCAGCGTAGATGGACTAGGAGGTGCCGAGCAGTACTTC. Its protein product is CASSVDGLGGAEQYF.

V gene TRBV7-6 combines with J gene TRBJ1-1; D remains unclear. CDR1 is SGHVS and CDR2 is FNYEAQ in the germline V gene. The length of the CDR3 is 14 residues. With 4 bases removed from V and 2 bases from J, the gap between germline ends came to 11 bases. For the CDR3, the DNA is TGTGCCAGCAGCTCAGACTGGCGAAACACTGAAGCTTTCTTT. Translation: CASSSDWRNTEAFF.

The CDR3 sequence: CASSEDRGAYNEQFF. The CDR3 DNA reads TGTGCCAGCAGTGAGGACAGGGGGGCCTACAATGAGCAGTTCTTC. This chain joins TRBV2 and TRBJ2-1, with 10 bases aligning to TRBD1. The length of the CDR3 is 15 residues. Germline-derived CDR1 and CDR2 are SNHLY and FYNNEI. V was pared by 3 bases and J by 2 bases, with 1 base of the junction left unmatched.

V gene TRBV5-5 combines with J gene TRBJ2-5; the match to TRBD1 covers 8 bases. Germline lookup yields CDR1 SGHKS and CDR2 YYEKEE (reference sequence). This CDR3 has 14 amino acids. Unmatched junction bases numbered 4, after V lost 2 bases and J lost 4 bases. The CDR3 DNA is TGTGCCAGCAGCTTCAGGGGGCCGGGAGAGACCCAGTACTTC. Its translation: CASSFRGPGETQYF.

The chain has TRBV7-2 and TRBJ2-5; D gene unclear. Trimming stripped 5 bases from V and 0 bases from J, with 16 bases between. Germline CDR1 SGHTA, CDR2 FQGNSA. The CDR3 spans 16 residues. This chain's CDR3 is CASSLGTAANQETQYF. CDR3 bases: TGTGCCAGCAGCCTCGGAACGGCGGCTAACCAAGAGACCCAGTACTTC.

This chain joins TRBV20-1 and TRBJ1-4; TRBD1 might be the D (6 bases). Deletions cut 3 bases from V and 0 bases from J, with 11 bases between. CDR1 is DFQATT, CDR2 SNEGSKA, per germline (reference sequence). The CDR3 totals 15 residues. The CDR3 DNA reads TGCAGTGCTAGCCCGAGGGGGGCAACTAATGAAAAACTGTTTTTT. This translates into CSASPRGATNEKLFF.

The chain is built from TRBV5-1 and TRBJ2-6; D is ambiguous. Germline V gives CDR1 SGHRS, CDR2 YFSETQ. The CDR3 covers 18 residues. Trimming shortened V by 4 bases and J by 0 bases, and 17 bases separated the two germline ends. CDR3 in amino acids: CASSRGPADLSGANVLTF. CDR3 DNA sequence: TGCGCCAGCAGCCGCGGCCCGGCGGATCTCTCTGGGGCCAACGTCCTGACTTTC.

The rearrangement uses TRBV9 and TRBJ2-2, with TRBD1 matching over 9 bases. Trimming took 3 bases from V and 6 from J; bases not matched to a gene: 6. The CDR3 has 15 residues. Germline CDR1 SGDLS, CDR2 YYNGEE. The CDR3: CASSDYRGPPGELFF. CDR3 DNA sequence: TGTGCCAGCAGCGATTACAGGGGGCCGCCCGGGGAGCTGTTTTTT.

V usage is TRBV20-1 and J usage is TRBJ2-3; possibly TRBD1 for D (5 bases). The germline V and J ends were trimmed by 5 bases and 3 bases, with 9 bases remaining between them. Germline CDR1 and CDR2: DFQATT and SNEGSKA (reference sequence). This CDR3 spans 12 amino acids. CDR3 amino acids: CSAPRVTDTQYF. The DNA of the CDR3 is TGCAGTGCTCCCAGGGTAACAGATACGCAGTATTTT.

The chain links TRBV19 to TRBJ2-1; D gene unclear. The CDR3 length is 12 residues. Germline loops: CDR1 LNHDA, CDR2 SQIVND (reference sequence). V was shortened by 5 bases and J by 9 bases, with 11 bases between the two germline ends. The DNA for the CDR3 is TGTGCCAGTAGTTCAGGATATACTGAGCAGTTCTTC. Its protein is CASSSGYTEQFF.

Worth noting for this clonotype: Without the conserved terminal phenylalanine or tryptophan, this CDR3 likely stems from a read error. J is TRBJ2-1 and V is TRBV9; D is unresolved. V lost 4 bases and J lost 9, with 14 bases in between. Germline-derived CDR1 and CDR2 are SGDLS and YYNGEE. This CDR3 spans 13 amino acids. The DNA for the CDR3 is TGTGCCAGCAGCAACCCCCTCAGTCCTGAGCAGTTCATC. This translates into CASSNPLSPEQFI.